Listed here is a single T cell receptor beta chain. RNA amounts of roughly 0.45 to 1 ug underwent reverse transcription with random hexamers. One entry per CDR3 protein, called by TCRdb with MiXCR from the immunoSEQ multiplex PCR reads. This sample carries roughly 200,000 distinct CDR3 sequences, 85% to 95% of them seen once, and the ten largest clones take more than 0.08%. This entry comes from a study of CD8 T cells in Susac syndrome. Sequencing input: CD4+ T cells from PBMCs. The receptor was derived from a human donor with Susac syndrome.

As DNA, the CDR3 is TGCAGTGCTAGCCGAGCAGGCGAAAAACTGTTTTTT. It codes for CSASRAGEKLFF. The chain couples TRBV20-1 to TRBJ1-4, with D unresolved. Germline CDR1 is DFQATT and CDR2 is SNEGSKA (reference sequence). V lost 3 bases and J 8 bases, leaving 10 bases between the germline ends. The CDR3 has 12 residues.